The rows below give T cell receptor beta chains drawn from one sample of a study of shared clonotypes between healthy human individuals. Here immunoSEQ multiplex PCR was the method, and the copy in TCRdb shows in-frame clones only, minus some. The table has over 2 million clones, roughly 95% seen once; the top ten hold roughly 1.1%. The sequenced material came from naive CD8+ T cells sorted from blood. These receptors were taken from a man younger than 30 in good health. Both conserved end residues are part of each CDR3. D genes are given only for firm matches. Expanded clones get a size class; other rows say once, few or many, or leave the size out.

d_gene	j_gene	abundance	v_gene	CDR3aa	CDR3nt
TRBD1	TRBJ1-4	.	TRBV7-9	CASSDRATTNEKLFF	TGTGCCAGCTCAGACAGGGCCACAACTAATGAAAAACTGTTTTTT
TRBD2	TRBJ2-2	.	TRBV4-3	CASSQDRGLAGGSGELFF	TGCGCCAGCAGCCAAGATCGAGGCTTAGCGGGAGGTAGCGGGGAGCTGTTTTTT
.	TRBJ2-6	.	TRBV6-1	CASIRESGANVLTF	TGTGCCAGCATCAGGGAATCTGGGGCCAACGTCCTGACTTTC
TRBD1	TRBJ1-2	.	TRBV7-9	CASSSQGQGIHYGYTF	TGTGCCAGCAGCTCCCAGGGACAGGGGATACACTATGGCTACACCTTC
TRBD2	TRBJ2-7	.	TRBV9	CASSVGLAFDEQYF	TGTGCCAGCAGCGTGGGACTAGCGTTCGACGAGCAGTACTTC
.	TRBJ2-7	.	TRBV13	CASSLGLSGFTYEQYF	TGTGCCAGCAGCTTAGGCCTCAGCGGGTTTACCTACGAGCAGTACTTC
.	TRBJ2-5	.	TRBV13	CASSPRDMQETQYF	TGTGCCAGCAGCCCAAGAGACATGCAAGAGACCCAGTACTTC
TRBD2	TRBJ2-3	.	TRBV9	CASSAGEGTDTQYF	TGTGCCAGCAGCGCTGGGGAGGGGACAGATACGCAGTATTTT
.	TRBJ2-2	few	TRBV27	CASSSPVPRPGTGELFF	TGTGCCAGCAGTTCCCCCGTACCCCGGCCGGGGACCGGGGAGCTGTTTTTT
.	TRBJ1-2	.	TRBV7-9	CASSLEGVWNQNYGYTF	TGTGCCAGCAGCTTAGAGGGGGTTTGGAACCAGAACTATGGCTACACCTTC
TRBD1	TRBJ2-7	.	TRBV2	CASSDRQGVRYEQYF	TGTGCCAGCAGTGACCGACAGGGAGTTAGATACGAGCAGTACTTC
TRBD2	TRBJ2-7	.	TRBV7-6	CASSLEGSGGYEQYF	TGTGCCAGCAGCTTAGAGGGTAGCGGGGGCTACGAGCAGTACTTC
TRBD2	TRBJ2-1	.	TRBV6-5	CASSYSIGQREYEQFF	TGTGCCAGCAGTTACTCGATCGGACAGCGGGAGTATGAGCAGTTCTTC
.	TRBJ2-3	.	TRBV30	CAWSVLAGADTQYF	TGTGCCTGGAGTGTCTTAGCAGGCGCAGATACGCAGTATTTT
.	TRBJ2-7	once	TRBV7-2	CASSLMDRTYEQYF	TGTGCCAGCAGCTTAATGGACCGAACCTACGAGCAGTACTTC
.	TRBJ2-7	once	TRBV6-6	CASSSDGYEQYF	TGTGCCAGCAGTTCGGATGGCTACGAGCAGTACTTC
.	TRBJ1-2	.	TRBV28	CASSLYSGPVTNYGYTF	TGTGCCAGCAGTTTATATTCAGGGCCCGTTACTAACTATGGCTACACCTTC
TRBD2	TRBJ2-3	.	TRBV5-1	CASSPGLAGTDTQYF	TGCGCCAGCAGCCCGGGACTAGCGGGCACAGATACGCAGTATTTT
.	TRBJ2-4	.	TRBV21-1	CASRKKRIVGQGKSKNIQYF	TGTGCCAGCAGAAAAAAAAGGATCGTCGGACAGGGAAAGTCCAAAAACATTCAGTACTTC
.	TRBJ1-2	.	TRBV19	CASSPQDRINYGYTF	TGTGCCAGTAGTCCCCAAGACAGGATCAACTATGGCTACACCTTC
.	TRBJ2-7	.	TRBV10-1	CASSPDSSYEQYF	TGCGCCAGCAGTCCGGACAGCTCTTACGAGCAGTACTTC
.	TRBJ1-4	.	TRBV28	CASRALDRTNEKLFF	TGTGCCAGCAGGGCTCTGGACCGGACTAATGAAAAACTGTTTTTT
TRBD2	TRBJ2-1	few	TRBV19	CASSILAGANEQFF	TGTGCCAGTAGTATACTAGCGGGGGCCAATGAGCAGTTCTTC
TRBD2	TRBJ2-7	.	TRBV30	CAWSGLAGGPRDEQYF	TGTGCCTGGAGCGGACTAGCGGGAGGGCCGCGGGACGAGCAGTACTTC
TRBD2	TRBJ2-3	.	TRBV9	CASSGGLDSTDTQYF	TGTGCCAGCAGCGGGGGACTAGACAGTACAGATACGCAGTATTTT
.	TRBJ2-5	.	TRBV7-2	CASSYREGPSAQYF	TGTGCCAGCAGCTACAGGGAGGGGCCCTCGGCCCAGTACTTC
.	TRBJ2-1	.	TRBV6-1	CASSEGRIDNEQFF	TGTGCCAGCAGTGAGGGACGAATTGACAATGAGCAGTTCTTC
.	TRBJ2-1	.	TRBV4-3	CASSQQDWYNEQFF	TGCGCCAGCAGCCAACAGGATTGGTACAATGAGCAGTTCTTC
.	TRBJ2-1	.	TRBV4-3	CASSSYKSYNEQFF	TGCGCCAGCAGCAGCTACAAATCCTACAATGAGCAGTTCTTC
.	TRBJ2-7	.	TRBV7-2	CASSLVPEGAPYEQYF	TGTGCCAGCAGCTTAGTTCCTGAAGGGGCCCCCTACGAGCAGTACTTC
.	TRBJ2-2	.	TRBV4-3	CASSQDHQGWAGELFF	TGCGCCAGCAGCCAAGATCACCAGGGTTGGGCTGGGGAGCTGTTTTTT
.	TRBJ1-5	.	TRBV10-2	CASSEYSQPQHF	TGCGCCAGCAGTGAGTATAGCCAGCCCCAGCATTTT
TRBD2	TRBJ2-7	.	TRBV7-9	CASSPPLASGSYEQYF	TGTGCCAGCAGCCCACCACTAGCGTCGGGCTCCTACGAGCAGTACTTC
.	TRBJ2-3	.	TRBV4-1	CASSQRLTQSTDTQYF	TGCGCCAGCAGTCAGAGACTGACCCAAAGCACAGATACGCAGTATTTT
TRBD1	TRBJ1-2	.	TRBV7-9	CASSLEGTGYYTF	TGTGCCAGCAGCTTAGAGGGGACAGGATACTACACCTTC